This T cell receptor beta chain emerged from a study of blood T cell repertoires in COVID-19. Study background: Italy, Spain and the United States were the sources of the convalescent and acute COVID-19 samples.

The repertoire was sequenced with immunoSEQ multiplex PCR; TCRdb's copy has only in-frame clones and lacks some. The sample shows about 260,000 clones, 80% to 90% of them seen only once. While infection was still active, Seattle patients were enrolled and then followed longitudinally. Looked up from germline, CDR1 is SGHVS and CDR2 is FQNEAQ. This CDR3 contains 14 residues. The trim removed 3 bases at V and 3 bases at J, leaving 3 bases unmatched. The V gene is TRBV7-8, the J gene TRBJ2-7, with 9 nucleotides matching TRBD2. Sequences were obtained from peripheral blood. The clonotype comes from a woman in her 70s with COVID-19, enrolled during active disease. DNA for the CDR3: TGTGCCAGCAGCTTGCCTAGCGGGAACTACGAGCAGTACTTC. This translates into CASSLPSGNYEQYF.